This TCR beta chain came from a study of monozygotic twins with inflammatory bowel disease. Findings of the study overall: There were differing immunosuppressive treatments, which may have added variability to patient repertoires.

Collection of an approximately 2.5 ml blood sample took place per donor. TCRdb reprocessed the 5' RACE reads, keeping one entry per CDR3 protein, no DNA. The sample table includes around 400,000 distinct CDR3 sequences. The CDR3 totals 14 residues. With regard to this clonotype: Its antigen is unidentified.

Sequencing was carried out using blood. This TCR was sampled from a human donor with ulcerative colitis or Crohn's disease, or a healthy co-twin of an affected twin (not recorded which). The V call is TRBV12-3 or TRBV12-4, the J call TRBJ1-5. The CDR3 reads CASSLGALGQPQHF.